These T cell receptor beta chains were read from a single sample in a study of Graves' ophthalmopathy and Graves' hyperthyroidism. TCRdb re-analysed the multiplex PCR reads in MiXCR, keeping a single row per CDR3 protein. Among about 590,000 distinct CDR3 sequences listed, 35% to 45% were seen once. Sequencing was carried out using peripheral blood or thyroid tissue (not recorded which). These receptors were collected from an adult man with Graves' hyperthyroidism. The CDR3 runs from the conserved cysteine through the conserved F or W. Each record gives: V gene, clone size, J gene, D gene, CDR3 DNA, CDR3 protein. The D gene is left open where the match is weak. Expanded clones get a size class; other rows say once, few or many, or leave the size out.

TRBV9	many	TRBJ1-3	-	TGTGCCAGCAGCGTATCCACCTCCTCTGGAAACACCATATATTTT	CASSVSTSSGNTIYF
TRBV2	-	TRBJ1-2	-	TGTGCCAGCAGCCAAGTCAGCTTTAACTATGGCTACACCTTC	CASSQVSFNYGYTF
TRBV7-2	-	TRBJ1-5	-	TGTGCCAGCAGCTCGGACATTACGGGCAATCAGCCCCAGCATTTT	CASSSDITGNQPQHF
TRBV6-5	many	TRBJ1-1	-	TGTGCCAGCAGTTACGAAGCGAGGCAGAACACTGAAGCTTTCTTT	CASSYEARQNTEAFF
TRBV6-5	many	TRBJ2-5	TRBD2	TGTGCCAGCAGATGGACTAGCGGGAGGGTAGAAGAGACCCAGTACTTC	CASRWTSGRVEETQYF
TRBV5-8	many	TRBJ1-6	-	TGTGCCAGCAGCTTGGATCCGCCAGGGGAGGGTACTCGACCCCTCCACTTT	CASSLDPPGEGTRPLHF
TRBV20-1	-	TRBJ1-6	-	TGCAGTGCAATGGACACCGGCAATTCACCCCTCCACTTT	CSAMDTGNSPLHF
TRBV12-3/TRBV12-4	-	TRBJ2-2	TRBD2	TGTGCCAGCAGTAGCGGGAGGGCCGCGACGAACACCGGGGAGCTGTTTTTT	CASSSGRAATNTGELFF
TRBV10-2	many	TRBJ2-7	TRBD1	TGCGCCAGCAGTGTTACAGGGGGCGAGCAGTACTTC	CASSVTGGEQYF
TRBV9	many	TRBJ2-5	-	TGTGCCAGCAGCGTAGAGGCAGGGGGGGGTGAGACCCAGTACTTC	CASSVEAGGGETQYF
TRBV12-3/TRBV12-4	-	TRBJ2-5	TRBD1	TGTGCGGGGGGTTTGGGCTCCGGGACAGGGACGCAAGAGACCCAGTACTTC	CAGGLGSGTGTQETQYF
TRBV28	few	TRBJ2-7	TRBD1	TGTGCCAGCAGTTTATACGGGACAGGGTCCTACGAGCAGTACTTC	CASSLYGTGSYEQYF
TRBV10-3	-	TRBJ2-6	-	TGTGCCATCAGTGAGTCAGGGGGGGCTGGGGCCAACGTCCTGACTTTC	CAISESGGAGANVLTF
TRBV11-2	-	TRBJ2-5	TRBD1	TGTGCCAGCAGCTTAGGCAAGGACAGGGCCCAGTACTTC	CASSLGKDRAQYF
TRBV10-3	many	TRBJ2-7	TRBD2	TGTGCCATCAGTGAGTCCCCCGGGACTAGTGACGACGAGCAGTACTTC	CAISESPGTSDDEQYF
TRBV12-3/TRBV12-4	once	TRBJ2-7	TRBD1	TGTGCCAGCACCCCCGGACAGGTACGCGAGCAGTACTTC	CASTPGQVREQYF
TRBV3-1	-	TRBJ2-2	-	TGTGCCAGCAGCCAAACAGGGAACGGGGAGCTGTTTTTT	CASSQTGNGELFF
TRBV7-9	-	TRBJ2-5	TRBD1	TGTGCCAGCAGCTTCCGGGACAGATGGGAAGAGACCCAGTACTTC	CASSFRDRWEETQYF
TRBV11-2	once	TRBJ2-7	-	TGTGCCAGCAGCTTGTATCTAGCCGCCTCCTACGAGCAGTACTTC	CASSLYLAASYEQYF
TRBV24-1	-	TRBJ2-1	TRBD1	TGTGCCACCAGTGATTGGGGACAGGGGAACAATGAGCAGTTCTTC	CATSDWGQGNNEQFF
TRBV20-1	many	TRBJ1-6	-	TGCAGTGCCACCGGGCGGAGGACAGCTAATTCACCCCTCCACTTT	CSATGRRTANSPLHF
TRBV9	many	TRBJ1-2	TRBD1	TGTGCCAGCAGCGTAGTATCAGGGGGAAACTATGGCTACACCTTC	CASSVVSGGNYGYTF
TRBV25-1	many	TRBJ2-7	-	TGTGCCAGCAGTGCCGGATTGCAGCAGTACTTC	CASSAGLQQYF
TRBV7-9	-	TRBJ1-1	-	TGTGCCAGCAGCTTAGACCCGGGGTCGGAGAACACTGAAGCTTTCTTT	CASSLDPGSENTEAFF
TRBV20-1	many	TRBJ2-7	TRBD1	TGCAGTGCTAGCGACAGGGGCCGCTACGAGCAGTACTTC	CSASDRGRYEQYF
TRBV24-1	many	TRBJ1-5	-	TGTGCCACCAGTCTCAGTGGAAATCAGCCCCAGCATTTT	CATSLSGNQPQHF
TRBV29-1	-	TRBJ1-2	TRBD1	TGCAGCGTTGACGACAGGGGCGACTATGGCTACACCTTC	CSVDDRGDYGYTF
TRBV27	-	TRBJ2-5	TRBD2	TGTGCCAGCAGTTCATCACCGGGACTAGCTTGGGAGACCCAGTACTTC	CASSSSPGLAWETQYF
TRBV15	many	TRBJ2-7	-	TGTGCCACCAGCAGAGATTTGGCGGGACAGCTAATCCCCTACGAGCAGTACTTC	CATSRDLAGQLIPYEQYF
TRBV7-9	many	TRBJ1-5	-	TGTGCCAGCAGCCCGCCGGATAGCAATCAGCCCCAGCATTTT	CASSPPDSNQPQHF
TRBV7-7	-	TRBJ2-5	-	TGTGCTAGCAGCTTAGAAGGACAGAAGGAGACCCAGTACTTC	CASSLEGQKETQYF
TRBV2	-	TRBJ2-2	TRBD2	TGTGCCACACTAGCGGGCTCGAACACCGGGGAGCTGTTTTTT	CATLAGSNTGELFF
TRBV2	few	TRBJ1-3	-	TGTGCCAGCTTGGGCGGGACCCCCATTTTCTCTGGAAACACCATATATTTT	CASLGGTPIFSGNTIYF
TRBV24-1	many	TRBJ1-5	-	TGTGCCACCAGTGATCCCGGGACCGATAGCAATCAGCCCCAGCATTTT	CATSDPGTDSNQPQHF
TRBV29-1	many	TRBJ1-3	-	TGCAGCGTTGAGTCAAACGGAAACACCATATATTTT	CSVESNGNTIYF
TRBV7-9	many	TRBJ2-7	-	TGTGCCAGCAGCCCCGAGCCCTACGAGCAGTACTTC	CASSPEPYEQYF
TRBV5-6	-	TRBJ1-2	-	TGTGCCAGCAGCCTCAGGGGTAGCTATGGCTACACCTTC	CASSLRGSYGYTF
TRBV2	-	TRBJ2-7	-	TGTGCCAGCTTAGAGGACAGAATCTCCTACGAGCAGTACTTC	CASLEDRISYEQYF
TRBV2	-	TRBJ2-7	-	TGTGCCAGCAGTGAAGGAGGACCCAGGGATCCTTTTTACGGGCAGTACTTC	CASSEGGPRDPFYGQYF
TRBV7-2	many	TRBJ2-7	-	TGTGCCAGCAGCCTCGGTGCCCCGGGAAATCCTTCCTACGAGCAGTACTTC	CASSLGAPGNPSYEQYF
TRBV7-2	few	TRBJ2-1	TRBD2	TGTGCCAGCAGCTTTGACGGCGGGAGTAGGGATGAGCAGTTCTTC	CASSFDGGSRDEQFF
TRBV6-6	many	TRBJ1-6	TRBD1	TGTGCCAGCATGACTTTGGGACAGGGAAATAATTCACCCCTCCACTTT	CASMTLGQGNNSPLHF
TRBV18	-	TRBJ2-6	-	TGTGCCAGCTCACCACAGAAAAGGAGTCTTTTTCGATCTGGGGCCAACGTCCTGACTTTC	CASSPQKRSLFRSGANVLTF
TRBV11-2	-	TRBJ2-5	TRBD2	TGTGCCAGCAGCCCTGAGACTAGCGGGGGGATCCAAGAGACCCAGTACTTC	CASSPETSGGIQETQYF
TRBV6-6	few	TRBJ2-7	TRBD2	TGTGCCACCTCGCTAGCGGGGGGCTCCTACGAGCAGTACTTC	CATSLAGGSYEQYF